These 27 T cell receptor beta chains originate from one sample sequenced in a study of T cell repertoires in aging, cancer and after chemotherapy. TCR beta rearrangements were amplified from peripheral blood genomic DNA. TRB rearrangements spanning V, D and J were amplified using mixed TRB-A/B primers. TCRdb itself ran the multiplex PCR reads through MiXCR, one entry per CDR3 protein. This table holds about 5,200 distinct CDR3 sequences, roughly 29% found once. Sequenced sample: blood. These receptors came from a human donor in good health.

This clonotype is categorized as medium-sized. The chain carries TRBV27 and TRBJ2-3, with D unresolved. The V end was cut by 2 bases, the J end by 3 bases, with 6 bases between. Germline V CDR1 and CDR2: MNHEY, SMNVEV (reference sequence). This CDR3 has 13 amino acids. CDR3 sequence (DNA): TGTGCCAGCAGTTTAATCCTGACAGATACGCAGTATTTT. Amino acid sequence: CASSLILTDTQYF.

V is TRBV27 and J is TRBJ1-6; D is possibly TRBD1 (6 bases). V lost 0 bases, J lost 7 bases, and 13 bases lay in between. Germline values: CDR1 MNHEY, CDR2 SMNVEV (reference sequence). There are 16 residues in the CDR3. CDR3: CASSLSGGAQNSPLHF. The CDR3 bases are TGTGCCAGCAGTTTATCGGGGGGGGCGCAGAATTCACCCCTCCACTTT.

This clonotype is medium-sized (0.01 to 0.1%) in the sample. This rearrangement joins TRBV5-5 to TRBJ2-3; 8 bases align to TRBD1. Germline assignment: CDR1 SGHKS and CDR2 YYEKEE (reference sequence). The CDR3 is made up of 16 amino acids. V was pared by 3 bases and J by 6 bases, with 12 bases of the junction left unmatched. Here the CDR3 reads CASSYVTGAPTDTQYF. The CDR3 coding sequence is TGTGCCAGCAGCTACGTGACAGGGGCCCCGACCGATACGCAGTATTTT.

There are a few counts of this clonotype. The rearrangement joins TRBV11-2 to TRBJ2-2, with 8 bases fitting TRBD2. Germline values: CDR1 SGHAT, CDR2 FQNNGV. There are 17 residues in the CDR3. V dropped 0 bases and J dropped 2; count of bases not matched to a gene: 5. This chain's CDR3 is CASSLELAGGNTGELFF. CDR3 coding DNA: TGTGCCAGCAGCTTAGAGTTGGCGGGAGGTAACACCGGGGAGCTGTTTTTT.

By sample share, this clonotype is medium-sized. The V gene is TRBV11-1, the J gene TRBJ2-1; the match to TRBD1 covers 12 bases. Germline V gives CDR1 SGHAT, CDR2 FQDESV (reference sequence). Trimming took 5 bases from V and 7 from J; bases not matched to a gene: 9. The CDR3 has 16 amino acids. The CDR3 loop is CASSLTGTGGYNEQFF. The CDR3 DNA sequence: TGTGCCAGCAGCCTAACCGGGACAGGGGGCTATAATGAGCAGTTCTTC.

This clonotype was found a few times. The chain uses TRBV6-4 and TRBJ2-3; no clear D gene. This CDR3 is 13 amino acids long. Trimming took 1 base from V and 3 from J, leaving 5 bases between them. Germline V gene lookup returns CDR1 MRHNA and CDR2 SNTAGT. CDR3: CASSDWSTDTQYF. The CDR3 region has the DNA TGTGCCAGCAGTGACTGGAGTACAGATACGCAGTATTTT.

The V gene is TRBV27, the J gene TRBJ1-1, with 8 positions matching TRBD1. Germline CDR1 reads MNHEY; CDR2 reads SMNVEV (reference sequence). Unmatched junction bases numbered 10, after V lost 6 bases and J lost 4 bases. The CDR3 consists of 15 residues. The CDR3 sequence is CASSPFGQGATEAFF. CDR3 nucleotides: TGTGCCAGCAGCCCTTTTGGACAGGGAGCCACTGAAGCTTTCTTT.

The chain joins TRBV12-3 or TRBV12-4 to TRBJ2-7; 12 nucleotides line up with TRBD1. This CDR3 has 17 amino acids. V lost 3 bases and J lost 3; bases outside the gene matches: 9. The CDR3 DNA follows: TGTGCCAGCAGTTTGGCCCGTGGGACAGGGGGCTACTACGAGCAGTACTTC. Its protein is CASSLARGTGGYYEQYF.

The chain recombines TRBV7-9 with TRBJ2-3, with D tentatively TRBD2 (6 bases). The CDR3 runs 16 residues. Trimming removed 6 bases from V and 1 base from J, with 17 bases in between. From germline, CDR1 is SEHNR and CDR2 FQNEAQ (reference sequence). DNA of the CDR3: TGTGCCAGCAGTCAACCGCAGGGCGGGGGCACAGATACGCAGTATTTT. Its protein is CASSQPQGGGTDTQYF.

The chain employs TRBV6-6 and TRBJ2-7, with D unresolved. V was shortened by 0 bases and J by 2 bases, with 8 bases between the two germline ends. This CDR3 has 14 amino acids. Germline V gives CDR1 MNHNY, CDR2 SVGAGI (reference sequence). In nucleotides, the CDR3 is TGTGCCAGCAGTTACTCGGCTAATCCCTACGAGCAGTACTTC. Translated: CASSYSANPYEQYF.

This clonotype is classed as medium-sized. The CDR3 region has the DNA TGTGCCAGTAGTCGAGCGAGCTCCTACAATGAGCAGTTCTTC. This sequence encodes CASSRASSYNEQFF. The V gene is TRBV19, the J gene TRBJ2-1, with D unclear. The CDR3 totals 14 residues. V shed 5 bases and J shed 0 bases, with 8 bases lying between them. CDR1 LNHDA and CDR2 SQIVND come from the germline V gene (reference sequence).

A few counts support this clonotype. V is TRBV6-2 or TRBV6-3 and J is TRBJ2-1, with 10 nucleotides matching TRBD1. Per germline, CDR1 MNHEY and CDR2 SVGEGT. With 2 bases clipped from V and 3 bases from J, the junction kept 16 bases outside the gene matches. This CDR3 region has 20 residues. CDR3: CASSYQPQNIRDRGYNEQFF. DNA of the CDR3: TGTGCCAGCAGTTACCAACCCCAAAACATCCGGGACAGGGGCTACAATGAGCAGTTCTTC.

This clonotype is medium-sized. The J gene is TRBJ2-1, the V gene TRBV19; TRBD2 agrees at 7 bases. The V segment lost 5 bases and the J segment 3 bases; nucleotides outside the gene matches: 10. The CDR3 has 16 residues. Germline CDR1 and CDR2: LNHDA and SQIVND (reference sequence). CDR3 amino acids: CASSLGYRGSYNEQFF. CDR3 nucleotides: TGTGCCAGTAGTCTTGGTTATCGCGGGAGCTACAATGAGCAGTTCTTC.

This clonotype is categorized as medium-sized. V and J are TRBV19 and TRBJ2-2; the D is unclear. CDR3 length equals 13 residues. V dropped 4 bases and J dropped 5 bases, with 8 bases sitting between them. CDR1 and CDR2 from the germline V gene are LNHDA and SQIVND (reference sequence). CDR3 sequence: CASSTKGTGELFF. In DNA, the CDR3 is TGTGCCAGTAGTACAAAAGGGACCGGGGAGCTGTTTTTT.

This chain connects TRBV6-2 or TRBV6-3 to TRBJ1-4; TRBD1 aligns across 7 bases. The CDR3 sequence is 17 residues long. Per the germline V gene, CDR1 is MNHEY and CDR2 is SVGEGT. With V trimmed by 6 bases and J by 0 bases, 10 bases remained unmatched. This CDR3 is CASSQTTGKTTNEKLFF. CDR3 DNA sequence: TGTGCCAGCAGCCAGACGACAGGGAAGACAACTAATGAAAAACTGTTTTTT.

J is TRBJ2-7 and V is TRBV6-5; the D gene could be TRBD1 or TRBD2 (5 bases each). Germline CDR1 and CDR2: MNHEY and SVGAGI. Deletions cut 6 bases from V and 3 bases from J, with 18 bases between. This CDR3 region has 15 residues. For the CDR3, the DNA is TGTGCCAGCAGCCACGGGACGCTTGGCCTCTACGAGCAGTACTTC. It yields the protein CASSHGTLGLYEQYF.

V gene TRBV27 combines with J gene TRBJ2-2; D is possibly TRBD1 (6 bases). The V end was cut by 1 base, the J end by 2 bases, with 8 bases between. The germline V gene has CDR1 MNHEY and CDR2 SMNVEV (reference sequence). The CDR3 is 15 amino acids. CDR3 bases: TGTGCCAGCAGTTTATGGGGACACAACACCGGGGAGCTGTTTTTT. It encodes CASSLWGHNTGELFF.

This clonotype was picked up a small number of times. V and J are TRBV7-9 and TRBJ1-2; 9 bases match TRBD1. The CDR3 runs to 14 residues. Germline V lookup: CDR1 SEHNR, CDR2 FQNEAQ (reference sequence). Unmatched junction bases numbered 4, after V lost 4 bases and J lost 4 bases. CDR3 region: CASSSQGAFYGYTF. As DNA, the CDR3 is TGTGCCAGCAGCTCACAGGGGGCGTTCTATGGCTACACCTTC. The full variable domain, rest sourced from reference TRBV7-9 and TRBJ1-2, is DTGVSQNPRHKITKRGQNVTFRCDPISEHNRLYWYRQTLGQGPEFLTYFQNEAQLEKSRLLSDRFSAERPKGSFSTLEIQRTEQGDSAMYLCASSSQGAFYGYTFGSGTRLTVV.

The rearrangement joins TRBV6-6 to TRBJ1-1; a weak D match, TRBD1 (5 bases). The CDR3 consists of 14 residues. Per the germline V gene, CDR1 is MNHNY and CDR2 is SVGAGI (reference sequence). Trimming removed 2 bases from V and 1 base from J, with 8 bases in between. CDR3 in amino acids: CASSYGGTNTEAFF. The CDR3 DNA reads TGTGCCAGCAGTTACGGGGGGACGAACACTGAAGCTTTCTTT.

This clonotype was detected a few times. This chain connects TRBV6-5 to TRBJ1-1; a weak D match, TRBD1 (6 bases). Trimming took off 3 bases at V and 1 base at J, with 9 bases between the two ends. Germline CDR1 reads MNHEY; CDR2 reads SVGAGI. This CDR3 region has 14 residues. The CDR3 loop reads CASSYGGQNTEAFF. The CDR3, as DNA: TGTGCCAGCAGTTATGGGGGACAGAACACTGAAGCTTTCTTT.

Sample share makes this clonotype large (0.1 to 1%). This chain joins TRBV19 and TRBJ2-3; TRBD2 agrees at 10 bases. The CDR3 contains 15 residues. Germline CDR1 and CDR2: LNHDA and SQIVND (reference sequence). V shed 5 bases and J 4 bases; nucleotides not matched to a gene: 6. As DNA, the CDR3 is TGTGCCAGTAGTCCGCTAGCGGGAGCCGCAGATACGCAGTATTTT. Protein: CASSPLAGAADTQYF.

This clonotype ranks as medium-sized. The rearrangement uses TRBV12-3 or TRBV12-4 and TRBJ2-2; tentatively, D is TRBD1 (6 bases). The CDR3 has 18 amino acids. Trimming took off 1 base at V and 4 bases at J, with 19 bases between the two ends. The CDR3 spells CASSLGGPNRVSTGELFF. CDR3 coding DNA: TGTGCCAGCAGTTTAGGGGGCCCAAACAGGGTTTCCACCGGGGAGCTGTTTTTT.

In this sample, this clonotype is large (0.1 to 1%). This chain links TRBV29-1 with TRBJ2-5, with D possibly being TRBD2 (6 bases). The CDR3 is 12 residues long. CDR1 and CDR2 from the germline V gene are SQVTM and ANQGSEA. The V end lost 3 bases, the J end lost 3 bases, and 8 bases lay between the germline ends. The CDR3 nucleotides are TGCAGCGTTGAGTCGGGGGAAGAGACCCAGTACTTC. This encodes CSVESGEETQYF.

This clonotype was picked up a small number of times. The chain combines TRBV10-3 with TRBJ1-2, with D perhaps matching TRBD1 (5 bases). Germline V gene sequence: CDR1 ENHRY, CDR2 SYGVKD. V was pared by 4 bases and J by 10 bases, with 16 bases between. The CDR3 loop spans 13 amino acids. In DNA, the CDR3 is TGTGCCATCAGTGCGCCCAGGGACCCCGACTACACCTTC. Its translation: CAISAPRDPDYTF.

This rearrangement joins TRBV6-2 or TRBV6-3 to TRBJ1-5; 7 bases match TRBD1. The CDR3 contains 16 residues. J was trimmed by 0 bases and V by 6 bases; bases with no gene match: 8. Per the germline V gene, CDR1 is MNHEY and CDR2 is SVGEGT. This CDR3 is CASSYGTATSNQPQHF. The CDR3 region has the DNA TGTGCCAGCAGCTATGGGACAGCGACTAGCAATCAGCCCCAGCATTTT.

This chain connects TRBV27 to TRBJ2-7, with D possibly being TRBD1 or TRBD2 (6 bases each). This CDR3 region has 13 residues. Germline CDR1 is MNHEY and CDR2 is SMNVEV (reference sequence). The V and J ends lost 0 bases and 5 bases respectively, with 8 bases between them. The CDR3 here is CASSLSGGNEQYF. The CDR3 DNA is TGTGCCAGCAGTTTATCGGGGGGCAACGAGCAGTACTTC.

As DNA, the CDR3 is TGTGCCAGCAGTGGACAGGAGGGTAACTATGGCTACACCTTC. Its translation is CASSGQEGNYGYTF. The V gene is TRBV6-5, the J gene TRBJ1-2, with 7 positions matching TRBD1. Looked up from germline, CDR1 is MNHEY and CDR2 is SVGAGI. After removal of 5 bases from V and 1 base from J, the junction contained 4 bases not matched to a gene. The CDR3 has 14 amino acids.